The rows below give T cell receptor beta chains drawn from one sample of a study of blood T cell repertoires in COVID-19. Here immunoSEQ multiplex PCR was the method, and the copy in TCRdb shows in-frame clones only, minus some. Of 65,000 to 95,000 clones listed, around 80% are singletons. The sample consisted of peripheral blood. Every receptor here comes from a woman aged 40-49 years with active or convalescent COVID-19. CDR3s leave out the opening cysteine and the closing phenylalanine or tryptophan. The D gene is left open where the match is weak.

TRBV19	TRBD2	TRBJ2-3	ASSPGTSLRDTQY
TRBV19	TRBD2	TRBJ2-7	ASSIGVLAGDEQY
TRBV24-1	-	TRBJ2-2	ATSDFGAGGMYTGELF
TRBV29-1	-	TRBJ2-2	STRGTAGAGELF
TRBV9	-	TRBJ2-7	ASSVGAHDGQY
TRBV7-2	TRBD2	TRBJ2-7	ASSLGLAGARAQNEQY
TRBV30	TRBD1	TRBJ1-6	ARGPGGSNLH
TRBV11-3	-	TRBJ2-5	ASSTPGGDQETQY
TRBV5-1	TRBD1	TRBJ1-6	ASSLLPGTANSPLH
TRBV4-2	-	TRBJ2-7	ASSQDLVLQGRVYEQY
TRBV2	-	TRBJ1-2	ASSTTQATYGYT
TRBV6-5	TRBD1	TRBJ1-2	ASRMTGPYGYT
TRBV29-1	-	TRBJ2-3	SVESRIAEVDTQY
TRBV19	-	TRBJ1-1	ASSISDRNTEAF
TRBV7-9	-	TRBJ1-2	ASSLAFGVIDGYT
TRBV2	-	TRBJ1-5	ASSPVLQDQPQH
TRBV28	-	TRBJ1-2	ASRGHLYNYGYT
TRBV11-3	TRBD1	TRBJ2-1	ASSRGTGSYNEQF
TRBV2	-	TRBJ2-7	ASSEEPLSYEQY
TRBV27	-	TRBJ2-7	ASSLWPGVEQY
TRBV6-2/TRBV6-3	TRBD2	TRBJ2-3	ASSLGERGHTDTQY
TRBV5-1	TRBD1	TRBJ2-2	ASSSGQGSITGELF
TRBV7-6	-	TRBJ2-3	ASSLEGQGTDTQY
TRBV7-9	-	TRBJ1-2	ASSLGGRGSYGYT
TRBV2	-	TRBJ1-4	ASRLQATNEKLF
TRBV21-1	-	TRBJ2-2	ASSKLQGRWGTGELF
TRBV7-9	-	TRBJ2-3	ASKPPASTDTQY
TRBV5-1	-	TRBJ2-5	ASSLEGVETQY
TRBV5-1	-	TRBJ2-1	ASSTASTDNEQF
TRBV27	-	TRBJ2-5	ASSPGQETQY
TRBV14	-	TRBJ2-1	ASSQGGLNEQF
TRBV6-2/TRBV6-3	TRBD2	TRBJ2-1	ASSPAGVGNNEQF